Listed here are 10 T cell receptor beta chains from one sample, sequenced in a study of blood T cells in healthy people across ages (dated by TCRdb to between 2014 and 2017). The protocol used for the library was 5' RACE. The sample was run on an Illumina HiSeq 2500. The second PCR ran for roughly 7 to 12 cycles and used a J-beta primer mix along with a sample-barcoded 5' primer. TCRdb trimmed the raw reads at Q25, called clones with MiXCR and kept productive beta chains. Identical CDR3 protein sequences are pooled into one entry, listed with their most common genes and DNA. Counted in this sample were roughly 700,000 distinct CDR3 sequences; roughly 25% of them appeared once. The ten largest account for more than 8.5% of the sample. These data were also filed under a second study, of T cells of mothers and their children.

Sequencing was carried out using blood. All receptors come from a boy between 5 and 17 years old in good health.

The J gene is TRBJ2-1, the V gene TRBV4-2; TRBD1 or TRBD2 may be the D gene (5 bases each). The ends were cut back, 3 bases at V and 16 bases at J, with 16 bases in the middle. Germline assignment: CDR1 LGHNA and CDR2 YNFKEQ. This CDR3 is 12 amino acids long. DNA for the CDR3: TGTGCCAGCAGCCATGAGGGACCGCTCTTATTCTTC. Its protein product is CASSHEGPLLFF.

The V call is TRBV27, the J call TRBJ1-1; the D gene is possibly TRBD1 (5 bases). Deletions cut 2 bases from V and 1 base from J, with 20 bases between. Germline CDR1 and CDR2: MNHEY and SMNVEV (reference sequence). The CDR3 extends over 18 amino acids. The CDR3 protein is CASSLLNIGLGENTEAFF. The CDR3 nucleotides read TGTGCCAGCAGTTTACTGAATATTGGGTTGGGGGAGAACACTGAAGCTTTCTTT.

This clonotype occurred a few times. This chain connects TRBV3-1 to TRBJ2-3, with 9 nucleotides matching TRBD1. V shed 4 bases and J 2 bases; nucleotides not matched to a gene: 4. The CDR3 is made up of 15 amino acids. Per the germline V gene, CDR1 is LGHDT and CDR2 is YNNKEL (reference sequence). In DNA, the CDR3 is TGTGCCAGCAGCCTCCGGACAGGGGCCACAGATACGCAGTATTTT. Amino acids: CASSLRTGATDTQYF.

There are a few counts of this clonotype. This chain links TRBV7-3 with TRBJ2-3; 11 nucleotides agree with TRBD2. Trimming at V came to 3 bases and at J to 8 bases, leaving 10 bases not matched to a gene. CDR3 length equals 16 residues. Germline assignment: CDR1 SGHTA and CDR2 FQGTGA. The CDR3 sequence: CASSFPVAGGQVTQYF. CDR3 nucleotide sequence: TGTGCCAGCAGCTTTCCCGTAGCGGGAGGGCAGGTTACGCAGTATTTT.

Notes on this clonotype: At one of its ends the junction is not consistent with the germline gene, which may arise from a read error. V usage is TRBV4-1 and J usage is TRBJ2-5; D is perhaps TRBD2 (5 bases). The CDR3 covers 15 residues. In germline, CDR1 is MGHRA, CDR2 YSYEKL. CDR3 amino acids: CASSQVGRFQGTQYF. For the CDR3, the DNA is TGCGCCAGCAGCCAAGTGGGGAGATTCCAAGGGACCCAGTACTTC.

The chain joins TRBV11-2 to TRBJ1-1, with D unclear. Between the trimmed V and J ends, which lost 3 bases and 2 bases, there was a span of 7 bases. This CDR3 has 13 amino acids. CDR1 SGHAT and CDR2 FQNNGV come from the germline V gene. The CDR3 bases are TGTGCCAGCAGCTTGTTTATAAACACTGAAGCTTTCTTT. Its protein is CASSLFINTEAFF.

The rearrangement uses TRBV4-3 and TRBJ2-5; TRBD2 is a possible D gene (5 bases). The end of the DNA is better explained by TRBJ2-1, so the J call may be wrong. Per the germline V gene, CDR1 is LGHNA and CDR2 is YSLEER. This CDR3 region has 15 residues. The CDR3 is CASSQDGRGDNEQFF. CDR3 sequence (DNA): TGCGCCAGCAGCCAAGATGGCCGGGGAGACAATGAGCAGTTCTTC.

The chain recombines TRBV6-2 or TRBV6-3 with TRBJ2-2; no reliable D call. CDR3 length: 13 amino acids. Looked up from germline, CDR1 is MNHEY and CDR2 is SVGEGT. V was pared by 5 bases and J by 1 base, with 5 bases between. The CDR3: CASSAVNTGELFF. CDR3 DNA: TGTGCCAGCAGTGCGGTGAACACCGGGGAGCTGTTTTTT.

This clonotype has just a few counts. The chain has TRBV7-2 and TRBJ2-5; D remains ambiguous. V was clipped by 4 bases and J by 5 bases, with 11 bases between them. There are 13 residues in the CDR3. From germline, CDR1 is SGHTA and CDR2 FQGNSA. CDR3 sequence: CASSSPPRETQYF. The CDR3 DNA reads as TGTGCCAGCAGCTCCCCACCGCGGGAGACCCAGTACTTC.

The chain links TRBV4-1 to TRBJ1-2; D remains unclear. The CDR3 covers 14 residues. V was clipped by 4 bases and J by 7 bases, with 16 bases between them. Germline V gives CDR1 MGHRA, CDR2 YSYEKL. The CDR3 DNA sequence: TGCGCCAGCAGCCCTTCTGGGTCCTTCACTGGCTACACCTTC. The encoded protein is CASSPSGSFTGYTF.